The 21 T cell receptor beta chains below were found in one sample sequenced in a study of blood T cell repertoires in COVID-19. Profiled with immunoSEQ multiplex PCR; TCRdb holds only in-frame clones, not every one. The sample carries 57,000 or so clones, around 84% recorded once. The specimen was peripheral blood. The origin of the receptors is a man in his 70s with active COVID-19.

V usage is TRBV12-3 or TRBV12-4 and J usage is TRBJ1-2; D is unresolved. This CDR3 region has 13 residues. V was cut by 1 base and J by 6 bases, with 9 bases left in between. CDR3 sequence (DNA): TGTGCCAGCAGTTTAGTACTCACGGATGGCTACACCTTC. Its translation: CASSLVLTDGYTF.

The J gene is TRBJ2-7, the V gene TRBV28, with D possibly TRBD2 on 6 matching bases. Between the trimmed V and J ends, which lost 3 bases and 0 bases, there was a span of 12 bases. The CDR3 is 15 amino acids. Germline V gene lookup returns CDR1 MDHEN and CDR2 SYDVKM. CDR3 loop: CASSLFGTLSYEQYF. The CDR3 DNA sequence: TGTGCCAGCAGTTTGTTCGGGACTCTCTCCTACGAGCAGTACTTC. Drawing the rest from reference TRBV28 and TRBJ2-7, the complete variable domain is DVKVTQSSRYLVKRTGEKVFLECVQDMDHENMFWYRQDPGLGLRLIYFSYDVKMKEKGDIPEGYSVSREKKERFSLILESASTNQTSMYLCASSLFGTLSYEQYFGPGTRLTVT.

CDR3 region: CASSTHGSHYQETQYF. The CDR3, as DNA: TGTGCCAGTAGTACTCACGGGTCTCACTACCAAGAGACCCAGTACTTC. J is TRBJ2-5 and V is TRBV19; no firm D call. The germline V gene has CDR1 LNHDA and CDR2 SQIVND (reference sequence). V gave up 4 bases and J gave up 0 bases, with 15 bases separating them. The CDR3 is made up of 16 amino acids.

The J gene is TRBJ1-2, the V gene TRBV6-2 or TRBV6-3; D gene ambiguous. The CDR3 spans 14 residues. V was clipped by 2 bases and J by 6 bases, with 13 bases between them. In germline, CDR1 is MNHEY, CDR2 SVGEGT. This CDR3 is CASSYGSRANGYTF. Written as DNA, the CDR3 is TGTGCCAGCAGTTACGGTTCGAGAGCAAATGGCTACACCTTC.

This chain connects TRBV12-5 to TRBJ2-1; 9 bases fit TRBD2. V was clipped by 4 bases and J by 2 bases; unmatched bases: 0. This CDR3 has 14 amino acids. Germline V gene lookup returns CDR1 LGHNT and CDR2 FRNRAP. CDR3 DNA: TGTGCTAGTGGTTCTAGCGGGACCTACAATGAGCAGTTCTTC. Protein: CASGSSGTYNEQFF.

In regard to this clone: One junction end does not reproduce the germline sequence, and a read error may be involved. The gene calls are TRBV5-1 and TRBJ2-5, with TRBD1 identical over 8 bases. Germline CDR1 SGHRS, CDR2 YFSETQ. The CDR3 contains 14 residues. The CDR3 spells CASRLDRVRETQYF. CDR3 nucleotide sequence: TGCGCCAGCAGGTTGGACAGGGTCCGGGAGACCCAGTACTTC.

Ten or more counts support this clone. V and J are TRBV5-1 and TRBJ1-3, with D uncertain. The CDR3 spans 16 residues. V was shortened by 4 bases and J by 0 bases, with 14 bases between the two germline ends. Germline V gives CDR1 SGHRS, CDR2 YFSETQ. CDR3 DNA sequence: TGCGCCAGCAGCATCCGAGGGTTGAGCTCTGGAAACACCATATATTTT. It specifies CASSIRGLSSGNTIYF.

The chain links TRBV5-8 to TRBJ2-3; TRBD2 matches at 12 bases. The germline V gene has CDR1 SGHTS and CDR2 YDEGEE. V lost 1 base and J lost 2; bases outside the gene matches: 2. The length of the CDR3 is 16 residues. This chain's CDR3 is CASSLSSGRVTDTQYF. CDR3 in DNA: TGTGCCAGCAGCTTGTCTAGCGGGAGGGTCACAGATACGCAGTATTTT.

The V call is TRBV4-2, the J call TRBJ1-1; D remains unclear. CDR1 is LGHNA, CDR2 YNFKEQ, per germline. V lost 0 bases and J 0 bases, leaving 14 bases between the germline ends. The CDR3 contains 17 residues. CDR3 nucleotides: TGTGCCAGCAGCCAAGATCTGTTTAAGCTGATGAACACTGAAGCTTTCTTT. This gives the protein CASSQDLFKLMNTEAFF.

This clone has only a few counts. This chain uses TRBV5-6 with TRBJ1-2; 8 bases are shared with TRBD1. Per the germline V gene, CDR1 is SGHDT and CDR2 is YYEEEE. The CDR3 runs to 14 residues. V shed 3 bases and J 1 base; nucleotides not matched to a gene: 2. In DNA form, the CDR3 reads TGTGCCAGCAGCTGGGGACAGGATAACTATGGCTACACCTTC. It is translated as CASSWGQDNYGYTF.

The chain has TRBV4-2 and TRBJ2-3, with 8 nucleotides matching TRBD2. This CDR3 has 17 amino acids. Per the germline V gene, CDR1 is LGHNA and CDR2 is YNFKEQ. V lost 0 bases, J lost 5 bases, and 10 bases stayed unmatched. The CDR3 sequence is CASSQDLGGLAGDTQYF. DNA of the CDR3: TGTGCCAGCAGCCAAGATCTCGGCGGTCTAGCGGGAGATACGCAGTATTTT.

This chain links TRBV11-2 with TRBJ2-7; 7 bases agree with TRBD1. The CDR3 contains 16 residues. The V gene end was trimmed by 4 bases and the J gene end by 3 bases; junction bases not matched to a gene: 12. Germline V gene sequence: CDR1 SGHAT, CDR2 FQNNGV. This chain's CDR3 is CASSSRGLTGLYEQYF. The CDR3 DNA sequence: TGTGCCAGCAGCTCACGAGGGTTGACAGGGCTCTACGAGCAGTACTTC.

The rearrangement links TRBV2 to TRBJ2-5; D perhaps matches TRBD1 (8 bases). The CDR3 extends over 14 amino acids. V was clipped by 5 bases and J by 4 bases, with 14 bases between them. Germline V gene sequence: CDR1 SNHLY, CDR2 FYNNEI. The CDR3 DNA reads TGTGCCAGCAGTACCACAGGGGGGGGAGAGACCCAGTACTTC. As protein: CASSTTGGGETQYF.

The chain joins TRBV4-1 to TRBJ1-1; possible D gene TRBD1, 5 bases. Germline values: CDR1 MGHRA, CDR2 YSYEKL. V was pared by 1 base and J by 1 base, with 7 bases between. The CDR3 spans 14 residues. CDR3 sequence (DNA): TGCGCCAGCAGCCAAGCCGGGGGGAACACTGAAGCTTTCTTT. This translates into CASSQAGGNTEAFF.

This chain joins TRBV25-1 and TRBJ1-5; D may be TRBD1 (6 bases). Deletions cut 8 bases from V and 2 bases from J, with 22 bases between. The germline gives CDR1 MGHDK, CDR2 SYGVNS. This CDR3 comprises 17 residues. The DNA of the CDR3 is TGTGCCAGCCCTGGTGTCAGGGGAGATAGTTGCAATCAGCCCCAGCATTTT. This codes for CASPGVRGDSCNQPQHF.

The genes are TRBV20-1 and TRBJ2-5; D gene ambiguous. Looked up from germline, CDR1 is DFQATT and CDR2 is SNEGSKA (reference sequence). Deletions cut 4 bases from V and 5 bases from J, with 5 bases between. CDR3 length: 10 amino acids. The chain's CDR3 is CSAIRETQYF. For the CDR3, the DNA is TGCAGTGCTATCCGGGAGACCCAGTACTTC.

In this sample, this clone turned up a few times. This chain links TRBV19 with TRBJ2-7; D unresolved. The CDR3 extends over 11 amino acids. The V end lost 7 bases, the J end lost 7 bases, and 11 bases lay between the germline ends. Germline V CDR1 and CDR2: LNHDA, SQIVND (reference sequence). The CDR3 reads CASKLLEEQYF. DNA of the CDR3: TGTGCCAGTAAACTCCTCGAAGAGCAGTACTTC.

In this sample, this clone turned up once. CDR3 DNA sequence: TGTGCCAGCAGCCCTCCATCTAGGGAGCAGTACTTC. This translates into CASSPPSREQYF. The J gene is TRBJ2-7, the V gene TRBV7-9; D not resolved. The CDR3 is 12 amino acids. Germline lookup yields CDR1 SEHNR and CDR2 FQNEAQ (reference sequence). V lost 5 bases and J lost 7, with 12 bases in between.

This chain uses TRBV7-9 with TRBJ2-3; D not certain. The CDR3 spans 14 residues. Trimming removed 4 bases at V and 0 bases at J, with 8 bases between. Germline loops: CDR1 SEHNR, CDR2 FQNEAQ (reference sequence). CDR3 nucleotides: TGTGCCAGCAGCTCTACCGGGAGCACAGATACGCAGTATTTT. Translating gives CASSSTGSTDTQYF. Drawing the rest from reference TRBV7-9 and TRBJ2-3, the complete variable domain is DTGVSQNPRHKITKRGQNVTFRCDPISEHNRLYWYRQTLGQGPEFLTYFQNEAQLEKSRLLSDRFSAERPKGSFSTLEIQRTEQGDSAMYLCASSSTGSTDTQYFGPGTRLTVL.

The chain combines TRBV4-3 with TRBJ2-7, with 13 positions matching TRBD2. J was trimmed by 13 bases and V by 2 bases; bases with no gene match: 5. CDR1 LGHNA and CDR2 YSLEER come from the germline V gene. The CDR3 runs to 13 residues. The CDR3 is CASSQRTSGRVYF. The CDR3 DNA is TGCGCCAGCAGCCAAAGGACTAGCGGGAGAGTATACTTC.

In its sample, this clone ranks as medium-sized (0.01 to 0.1%). The rearrangement uses TRBV15 and TRBJ2-7; TRBD2 aligns across 10 bases. In germline, CDR1 is LNHNV, CDR2 YYDKDF (reference sequence). The CDR3 loop spans 14 amino acids. Trimming at V came to 3 bases and at J to 3 bases, leaving 2 bases not matched to a gene. The CDR3 bases are TGTGCCACCAGCAGTGCTAGCGGGAGCTACGAGCAGTACTTC. The encoded protein is CATSSASGSYEQYF.